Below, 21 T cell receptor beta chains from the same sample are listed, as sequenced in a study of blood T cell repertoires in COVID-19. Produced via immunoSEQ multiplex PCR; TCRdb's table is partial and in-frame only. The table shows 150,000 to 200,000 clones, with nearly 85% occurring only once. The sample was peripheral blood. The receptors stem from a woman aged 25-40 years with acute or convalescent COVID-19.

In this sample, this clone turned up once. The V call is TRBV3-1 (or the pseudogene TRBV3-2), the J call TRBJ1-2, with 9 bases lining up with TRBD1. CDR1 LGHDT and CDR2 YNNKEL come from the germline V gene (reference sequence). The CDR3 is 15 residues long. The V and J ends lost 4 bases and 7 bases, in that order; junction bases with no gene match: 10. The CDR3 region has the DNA TGTGCCAGCAGCCCCTCTACAGGGGGCTATTCTGGCTACACCTTC. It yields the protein CASSPSTGGYSGYTF.

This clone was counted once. Here the CDR3 DNA reads TGTGCCAGCAGGCCGACGGGACTAGCATCAAATGAGCAGTTCTTC. Amino acids: CASRPTGLASNEQFF. V is TRBV4-2 and J is TRBJ2-1, with 9 bases that match TRBD2. CDR1 is LGHNA, CDR2 YNFKEQ, per germline. This CDR3 region has 15 residues. V dropped 6 bases and J dropped 7; count of bases not matched to a gene: 10.

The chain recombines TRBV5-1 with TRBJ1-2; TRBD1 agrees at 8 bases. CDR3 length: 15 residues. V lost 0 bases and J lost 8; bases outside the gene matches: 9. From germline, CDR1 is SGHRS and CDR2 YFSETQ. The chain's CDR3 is CASSLVGQGREGYTF. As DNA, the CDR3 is TGCGCCAGCAGCTTGGTTGGACAGGGCCGCGAGGGCTACACCTTC. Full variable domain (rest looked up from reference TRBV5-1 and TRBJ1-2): KAGVTQTPRYLIKTRGQQVTLSCSPISGHRSVSWYQQTPGQGLQFLFEYFSETQRNKGNFPGRFSGRQFSNSRSEMNVSTLELGDSALYLCASSLVGQGREGYTFGSGTRLTVV.

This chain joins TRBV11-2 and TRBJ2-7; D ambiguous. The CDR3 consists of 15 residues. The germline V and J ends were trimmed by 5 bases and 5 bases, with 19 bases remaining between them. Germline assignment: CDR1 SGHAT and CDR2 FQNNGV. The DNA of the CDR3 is TGTGCCAGCAGCCCCCAAAGAGGAGTTTTGGACGAGCAGTACTTC. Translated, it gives CASSPQRGVLDEQYF.

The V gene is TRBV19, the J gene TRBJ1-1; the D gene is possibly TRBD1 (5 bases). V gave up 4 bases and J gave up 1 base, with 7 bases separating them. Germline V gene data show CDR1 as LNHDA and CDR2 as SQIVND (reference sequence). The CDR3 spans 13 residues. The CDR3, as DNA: TGTGCCAGTAGTAAGACAGCGAACACTGAAGCTTTCTTT. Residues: CASSKTANTEAFF.

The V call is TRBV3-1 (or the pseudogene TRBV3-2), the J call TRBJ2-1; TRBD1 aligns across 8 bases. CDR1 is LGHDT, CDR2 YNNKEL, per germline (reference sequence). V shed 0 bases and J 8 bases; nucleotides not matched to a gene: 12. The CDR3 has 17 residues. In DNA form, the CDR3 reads TGTGCCAGCAGCCAAGATCCGCCGACAGGGGTGGGCGATGAGCAGTTCTTC. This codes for CASSQDPPTGVGDEQFF.

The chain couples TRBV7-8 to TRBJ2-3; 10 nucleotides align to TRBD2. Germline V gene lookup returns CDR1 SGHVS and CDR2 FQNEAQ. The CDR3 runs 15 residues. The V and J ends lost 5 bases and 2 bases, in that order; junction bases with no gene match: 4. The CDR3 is CASSPLAGDTDTQYF. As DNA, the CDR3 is TGTGCCAGCAGCCCTCTAGCGGGGGACACAGATACGCAGTATTTT. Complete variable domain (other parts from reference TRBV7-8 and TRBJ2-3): GAGVSQSPRYKVAKRGQDVALRCDPISGHVSLFWYQQALGQGPEFLTYFQNEAQLDKSGLPSDRFFAERPEGSVSTLKIQRTQQEDSAVYLCASSPLAGDTDTQYFGPGTRLTVL.

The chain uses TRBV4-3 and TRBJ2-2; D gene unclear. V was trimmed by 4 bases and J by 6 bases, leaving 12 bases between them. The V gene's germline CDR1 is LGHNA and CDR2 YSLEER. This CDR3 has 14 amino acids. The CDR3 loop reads CASSPRSTPGELFF. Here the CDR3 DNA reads TGCGCCAGCAGCCCAAGGTCGACACCCGGGGAGCTGTTTTTT.

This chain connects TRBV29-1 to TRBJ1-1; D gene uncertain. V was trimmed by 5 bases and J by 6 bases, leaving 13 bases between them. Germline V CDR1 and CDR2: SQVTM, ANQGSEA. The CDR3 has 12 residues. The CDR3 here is CSVHTRVAEAFF. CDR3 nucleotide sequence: TGCAGCGTTCATACGAGGGTGGCTGAAGCTTTCTTT.

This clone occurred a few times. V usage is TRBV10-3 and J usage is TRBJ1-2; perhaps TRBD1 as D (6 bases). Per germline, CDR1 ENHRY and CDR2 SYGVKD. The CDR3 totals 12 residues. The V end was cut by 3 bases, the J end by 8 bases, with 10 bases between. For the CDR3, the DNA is TGTGCCATCAGTGATGGGGGCCGAGGCTACACCTTC. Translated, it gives CAISDGGRGYTF.

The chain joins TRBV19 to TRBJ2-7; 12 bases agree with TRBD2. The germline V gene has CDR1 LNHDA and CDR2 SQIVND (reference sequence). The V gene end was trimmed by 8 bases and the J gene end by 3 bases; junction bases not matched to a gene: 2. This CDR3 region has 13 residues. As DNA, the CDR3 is TGTGCCAGTGCGGGACTAGCGGGCTACGAGCAGTACTTC. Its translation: CASAGLAGYEQYF.

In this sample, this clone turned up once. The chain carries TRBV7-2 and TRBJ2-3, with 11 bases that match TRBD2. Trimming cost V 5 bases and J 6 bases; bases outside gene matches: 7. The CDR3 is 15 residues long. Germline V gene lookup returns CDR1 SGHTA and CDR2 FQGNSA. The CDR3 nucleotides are TGTGCCAGCAGCGTTAGCGGGGGGGCCATCGATACGCAGTATTTT. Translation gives CASSVSGGAIDTQYF.

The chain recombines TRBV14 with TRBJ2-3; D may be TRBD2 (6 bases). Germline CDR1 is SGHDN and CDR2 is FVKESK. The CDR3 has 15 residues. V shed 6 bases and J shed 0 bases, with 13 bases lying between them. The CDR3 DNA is TGTGCCAGCAGTTTGATAGCGGATAGCACAGATACGCAGTATTTT. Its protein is CASSLIADSTDTQYF.

The CDR3 bases are TGTGCCAGCAGTTTCCAGGCGGGGCTGGGGCACCAAGAGACCCAGTACTTC. This translates into CASSFQAGLGHQETQYF. This chain uses TRBV27 with TRBJ2-5; TRBD2 might be the D (6 bases). The CDR3 covers 17 residues. CDR1 and CDR2 from the germline V gene are MNHEY and SMNVEV (reference sequence). With 3 bases removed from V and 0 bases from J, the gap between germline ends came to 17 bases.

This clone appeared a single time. CDR3 bases: TGTGCCAGCAGTCTCCCGACAGGGCTTAACTATGGCTACACCTTC. Translation gives CASSLPTGLNYGYTF. The chain carries TRBV28 and TRBJ1-2, with 7 bases lining up with TRBD1. CDR1 and CDR2 (germline): MDHEN, SYDVKM. V lost 5 bases to trimming and J lost 1 base; unmatched junction nucleotides: 7. The CDR3 extends over 15 amino acids.

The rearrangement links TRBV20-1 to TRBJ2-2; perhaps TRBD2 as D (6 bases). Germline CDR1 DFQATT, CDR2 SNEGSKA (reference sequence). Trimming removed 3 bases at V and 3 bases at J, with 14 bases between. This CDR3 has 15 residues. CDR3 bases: TGCAGTGCTAGTGCCCTCCGGGACTACACCGGGGAGCTGTTTTTT. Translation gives CSASALRDYTGELFF.

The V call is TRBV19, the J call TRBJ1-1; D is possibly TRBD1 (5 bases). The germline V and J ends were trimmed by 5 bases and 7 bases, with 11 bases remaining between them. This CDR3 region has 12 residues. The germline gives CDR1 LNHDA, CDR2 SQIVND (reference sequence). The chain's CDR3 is CASSARGGEAFF. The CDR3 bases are TGTGCCAGTAGTGCGCGGGGCGGTGAAGCTTTCTTT.

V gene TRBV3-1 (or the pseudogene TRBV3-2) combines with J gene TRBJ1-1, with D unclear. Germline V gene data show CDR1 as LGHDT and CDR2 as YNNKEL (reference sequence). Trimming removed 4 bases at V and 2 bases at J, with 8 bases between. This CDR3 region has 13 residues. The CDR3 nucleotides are TGTGCCAGCAGCCCTAAAGCTAACACTGAAGCTTTCTTT. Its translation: CASSPKANTEAFF.

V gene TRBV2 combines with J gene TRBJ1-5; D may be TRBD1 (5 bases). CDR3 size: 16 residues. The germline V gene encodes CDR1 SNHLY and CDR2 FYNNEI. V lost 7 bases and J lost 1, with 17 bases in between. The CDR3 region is CASKERPGWSNQPQHF. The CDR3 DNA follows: TGTGCCAGCAAAGAGAGGCCAGGGTGGAGCAATCAGCCCCAGCATTTT.

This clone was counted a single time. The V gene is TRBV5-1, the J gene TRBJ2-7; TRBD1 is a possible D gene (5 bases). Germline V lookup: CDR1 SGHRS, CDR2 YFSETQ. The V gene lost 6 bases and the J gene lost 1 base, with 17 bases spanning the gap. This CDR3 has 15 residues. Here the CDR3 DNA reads TGCGCCAGCAAGAGGACCGCGGACAAGTCCTACGAGCAGTACTTC. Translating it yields CASKRTADKSYEQYF.

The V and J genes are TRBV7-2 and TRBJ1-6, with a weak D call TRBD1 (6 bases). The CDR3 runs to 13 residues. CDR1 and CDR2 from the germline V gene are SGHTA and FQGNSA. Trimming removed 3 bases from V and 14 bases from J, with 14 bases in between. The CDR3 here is CASSLTGQGSLHF. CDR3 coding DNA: TGTGCCAGCAGCTTGACAGGCCAAGGATCCCTCCACTTT.